This note documents a single T cell receptor (beta chain) sequence. This sample was taken from a study of PD-L1 blockade in urothelial cancer. Study-wide background: Typically, measured as a median, blood samples had over 120,000 T cells.

TCRdb's table, derived via immunoSEQ multiplex PCR, lists solely in-frame clones and lacks some. Here the sample spans 45,000 to 50,000 clones, 88% being singletons. This specimen consisted of PBMCs, obtained around atezolizumab (anti-PD-L1) treatment. This clonotype was sampled from a man aged 80 or over with urothelial cancer.

CDR3 sequence (DNA): TGTGCCAGCAGCTTGGTGGCAGGTCCCACCGGGGAGCTGTTTTTT. Protein product: CASSLVAGPTGELFF. This sequence joins TRBV5-5 and TRBJ2-2; D gene ambiguous. Per the germline V gene, CDR1 is SGHKS and CDR2 is YYEKEE (reference sequence). CDR3 length: 15 amino acids. V lost 0 bases, J lost 4 bases, and 10 bases lay in between. Filled out from reference TRBV5-5 and TRBJ2-2, the complete variable domain reads DAGVTQSPTHLIKTRGQQVTLRCSPISGHKSVSWYQQVLGQGPQFIFQYYEKEERGRGNFPDRFSARQFPNYSSELNVNALLLGDSALYLCASSLVAGPTGELFFGEGSRLTVL.